These 2 T cell receptor beta chains came from one sample sequenced in a study of memory CD8 T cells in hepatitis C reinfection. Time point defined: peak reinfection, 3 to 8 weeks after reinfection detection. The sorted cells went straight to TCR sequencing with no prior in vitro expansion. The table came from immunoSEQ multiplex PCR; TCRdb's copy has only in-frame clones and leaves some out. The sample has tens of thousands of clones; 70% to 90% are singletons. The sequenced sample was naive CD8+ T cells sorted from blood. These receptors were obtained from a man aged 18 to 29 with hepatitis C virus infection.

The chain is built from TRBV4-1 and TRBJ1-2, with 10 bases fitting TRBD1. There are 18 residues in the CDR3. Germline values: CDR1 MGHRA, CDR2 YSYEKL. Trimming took 0 bases from V and 3 from J; bases not matched to a gene: 10. The CDR3 loop reads CASSQDGLGTGVYYGYTF. CDR3 nucleotide sequence: TGCGCCAGCAGCCAAGATGGCCTAGGGACAGGGGTGTACTATGGCTACACCTTC.

The J gene is TRBJ2-5, the V gene TRBV6-4, with 7 bases matching TRBD2. With V trimmed by 6 bases and J by 5 bases, 6 bases remained unmatched. The CDR3 spans 13 residues. CDR1 and CDR2 (germline): MRHNA, SNTAGT. DNA for the CDR3: TGTGCCAGCAGCGATCGGGGGGAGGAGACCCAGTACTTC. This codes for CASSDRGEETQYF.